One and the same sample provided the 28 T cell receptor beta chains below, sequenced in a study of CD8+CD57+ T cells in acquired aplastic anemia. In patients chosen for sequencing, flow cytometry had shown CD8+CD57+ cell expansion. Researchers used genomic DNA as the template to profile TCR beta VDJ and CDR3. TCRdb itself ran the reads through MiXCR, one entry per CDR3 protein. The sample shows a few hundred thousand distinct CDR3 sequences, about half of them seen only once. Sequencing was performed on sorted CD4+, CD8+, or CD8+CD57+ T cells (not recorded which) from PBMCs. The receptors were sampled from a human donor with aplastic anemia.

This clonotype was observed many times. This chain joins TRBV5-1 and TRBJ1-2; a weak D match, TRBD1 (6 bases). Germline V CDR1 and CDR2: SGHRS, YFSETQ. V shed 2 bases and J shed 4 bases, with 9 bases lying between them. This CDR3 comprises 13 residues. The CDR3 sequence is CASSFGGPYGYTF. The CDR3, as DNA: TGCGCCAGCAGCTTCGGGGGGCCCTATGGCTACACCTTC. The variable domain in full, with the rest retrieved from reference TRBV5-1 and TRBJ1-2, is KAGVTQTPRYLIKTRGQQVTLSCSPISGHRSVSWYQQTPGQGLQFLFEYFSETQRNKGNFPGRFSGRQFSNSRSEMNVSTLELGDSALYLCASSFGGPYGYTFGSGTRLTVV.

With respect to this clonotype: A clone one base away is much larger, so this may be a read error. This chain connects TRBV19 to TRBJ2-4; tentative D call: TRBD1 (6 bases). Germline values: CDR1 LNHDA, CDR2 SQIVND (reference sequence). CDR3 length: 15 amino acids. The CDR3, as DNA: TGTGCCAGTAATATAGTCGGGACAACCCAAAACATTCAGTACTTC. Translation gives CASNIVGTTQNIQYF.

This clonotype was observed many times. This sequence joins TRBV16 and TRBJ1-2; 9 nucleotides agree with TRBD1. The germline V gene has CDR1 KGHSY and CDR2 FQNENV. J lost 4 bases, V lost 4 bases, and 1 base had no gene match. This CDR3 has 13 amino acids. The CDR3 DNA follows: TGTGCCAGCAGCCGGACAGGGGCCTATGGCTACACCTTC. This encodes CASSRTGAYGYTF.

This clonotype was found a few times. V and J are TRBV7-9 and TRBJ2-7, with 11 bases matching TRBD1. Germline values: CDR1 SEHNR, CDR2 FQNEAQ (reference sequence). J lost 3 bases, V lost 5 bases, and 6 bases had no gene match. The length of the CDR3 is 15 residues. CDR3 coding DNA: TGTGCCAGCAGCCGAACCGGGACAGGGGGCTACGAGCAGTACTTC. Its protein product is CASSRTGTGGYEQYF.

This clonotype came up many times. The V and J genes are TRBV7-6 and TRBJ2-2; D remains unclear. The CDR3 has 15 residues. Per germline, CDR1 SGHVS and CDR2 FNYEAQ. V lost 1 base to trimming and J lost 6 bases, with 12 bases between them. The CDR3: CASSLESVGPGELFF. For the CDR3, the DNA is TGTGCCAGCAGCTTAGAGTCAGTTGGCCCCGGGGAGCTGTTTTTT. The complete variable domain, with remaining parts taken from reference TRBV7-6 and TRBJ2-2, reads GAGVSQSPRYKVTKRGQDVALRCDPISGHVSLYWYRQALGQGPEFLTYFNYEAQQDKSGLPNDRFSAERPEGSISTLTIQRTEQRDSAMYRCASSLESVGPGELFFGEGSRLTVL.

About this clonotype: A much bigger clone sits one base away, suggesting this may be a read error. V usage is TRBV6-1 and J usage is TRBJ2-3; TRBD2 matches 8 bases. Germline loops: CDR1 MNHNS, CDR2 SASEGT. This CDR3 is 14 amino acids long. CDR3 nucleotides: TGTGCCGGCAGTCTCGGACTAGCCCCAGATACGCAGTATTTT. This encodes CAGSLGLAPDTQYF.

CDR3 sequence: CASGPGLAGENEQFF. The CDR3 nucleotides read TGTGCCAGCGGGCCGGGACTAGCGGGGGAGAATGAGCAGTTCTTC. The J gene is TRBJ2-1, the V gene TRBV2, with 14 nucleotides matching TRBD2. Unmatched junction bases numbered 7, after V lost 8 bases and J lost 7 bases. The CDR3 length is 15 residues. Per the germline V gene, CDR1 is SNHLY and CDR2 is FYNNEI.

This rearrangement joins TRBV10-3 to TRBJ2-6, with 7 positions matching TRBD2. The V gene's germline CDR1 is ENHRY and CDR2 SYGVKD. V shed 0 bases, J shed 0 bases, and the junction held 8 bases outside the gene matches. This CDR3 has 19 residues. The CDR3 DNA sequence: TGTGCCATCAGTGAGTCGAAGGGAGGGCGGGGCTCTGGGGCCAACGTCCTGACTTTC. As protein: CAISESKGGRGSGANVLTF.

The rearrangement links TRBV7-6 to TRBJ2-5; 8 nucleotides line up with TRBD1. CDR1 is SGHVS, CDR2 FNYEAQ, per germline. The CDR3 consists of 15 residues. With 5 bases clipped from V and 4 bases from J, the junction kept 9 bases outside the gene matches. The CDR3 sequence is CASSIDRGGAETQYF. CDR3 in DNA: TGTGCCAGCAGCATCGACAGGGGAGGCGCAGAGACCCAGTACTTC.

The chain links TRBV5-1 to TRBJ1-1; D is undetermined. Germline V gene data show CDR1 as SGHRS and CDR2 as YFSETQ. CDR3 length: 14 amino acids. V lost 4 bases to trimming and J lost 4 bases, with 14 bases between them. The CDR3 loop is CASSEVSSATEAFF. DNA of the CDR3: TGCGCCAGCAGCGAAGTCTCCTCGGCCACTGAAGCTTTCTTT.

This clonotype was observed many times. The V gene is TRBV6-4, the J gene TRBJ1-4, with a tentative D call TRBD1 (6 bases). V dropped 6 bases and J dropped 3 bases, with 14 bases sitting between them. Germline V CDR1 and CDR2: MRHNA, SNTAGT. This CDR3 comprises 15 residues. CDR3 nucleotides: TGTGCCAGCAGGAGAACAGGGTTGGCTAATGAAAAACTGTTTTTT. Translation: CASRRTGLANEKLFF.

This clonotype was recorded many times. This chain connects TRBV19 to TRBJ2-7, with 7 bases aligning to TRBD1. The CDR3 is 14 residues long. Germline loops: CDR1 LNHDA, CDR2 SQIVND (reference sequence). With 6 bases clipped from V and 2 bases from J, the junction kept 7 bases outside the gene matches. The CDR3 coding sequence is TGTGCCAGTAGCCCGGGACAGCATACCTACGAGCAGTACTTC. Its translation is CASSPGQHTYEQYF.

This clonotype has ten or more counts. V gene TRBV7-2 combines with J gene TRBJ1-2, with 8 nucleotides matching TRBD1. J lost 4 bases, V lost 8 bases, and 9 bases had no gene match. CDR1 is SGHTA and CDR2 is FQGNSA in the germline V gene. This CDR3 has 14 residues. This chain's CDR3 is CASDHTGGTYGYTF. CDR3 DNA: TGTGCCAGCGATCATACAGGGGGTACCTATGGCTACACCTTC.

This chain uses TRBV20-1 with TRBJ1-5, with D uncertain. The CDR3 length is 13 residues. CDR1 is DFQATT and CDR2 is SNEGSKA in the germline V gene (reference sequence). The V and J ends lost 3 bases and 5 bases respectively, with 11 bases between them. DNA of the CDR3: TGCAGTGCTAGTTGGAGGCCGGATCAGCCCCAGCATTTT. Amino acids: CSASWRPDQPQHF.

The V call is TRBV13, the J call TRBJ2-7; 7 positions agree with TRBD1. J was trimmed by 0 bases and V by 3 bases; bases with no gene match: 14. The CDR3 extends over 18 amino acids. CDR1 PRHDT and CDR2 FYEKMQ come from the germline V gene (reference sequence). CDR3 sequence reads: CASSFVADRERVSYEQYF. In DNA form, the CDR3 reads TGTGCCAGCAGCTTCGTGGCCGACAGGGAGCGAGTCTCCTACGAGCAGTACTTC.

This clonotype showed up just a few times. The V and J genes are TRBV6-1 and TRBJ1-1; the D gene is possibly TRBD1 (5 bases). The V gene's germline CDR1 is MNHNS and CDR2 SASEGT. Trimming pared 6 bases from V and 0 bases from J, leaving 11 bases between. CDR3 length equals 14 residues. This CDR3 reads CASSAGTVNTEAFF. CDR3 in DNA: TGTGCCAGCAGCGCCGGGACGGTGAACACTGAAGCTTTCTTT.

This clonotype has a single count. The chain recombines TRBV7-2 with TRBJ1-6; D call uncertain. The V end lost 5 bases, the J end lost 7 bases, and 15 bases lay between the germline ends. The CDR3 covers 15 residues. Per germline, CDR1 SGHTA and CDR2 FQGNSA. In DNA, the CDR3 is TGTGCCAGCAGCCAGAGGGTAAAGGACAATTCACCCCTCCACTTT. Translated, it gives CASSQRVKDNSPLHF.

This chain joins TRBV19 and TRBJ2-7; possibly TRBD1 for D (6 bases). CDR3 length: 13 residues. The germline CDR1 and CDR2 sequences are LNHDA and SQIVND (reference sequence). CDR3 nucleotide sequence: TGTGCTAGAATGAACAGGGTAACCTACGAGCAGTACTTC. This encodes CARMNRVTYEQYF.

This clonotype showed up many times. This chain joins TRBV19 and TRBJ2-2; 8 bases align to TRBD2. V shed 5 bases and J 3 bases; nucleotides not matched to a gene: 11. Germline CDR1 is LNHDA and CDR2 is SQIVND (reference sequence). The CDR3 loop spans 17 amino acids. The CDR3 nucleotides read TGTGCCAGTAGTCCTTTGGGTAGCGGGGCTTACACCGGGGAGCTGTTTTTT. This sequence encodes CASSPLGSGAYTGELFF.

In its sample, this clonotype was seen many times. The chain joins TRBV19 to TRBJ2-5; 8 bases are shared with TRBD1. The germline V gene encodes CDR1 LNHDA and CDR2 SQIVND (reference sequence). Trimming at V came to 7 bases and at J to 6 bases, leaving 10 bases not matched to a gene. The CDR3 length is 14 residues. The CDR3 region has the DNA TGTGCCAGTACTCCCGGACAGGGTGGGAAGACCCAGTACTTC. Amino acids: CASTPGQGGKTQYF.

This clonotype was seen a few times. The CDR3 bases are TGTGCCAGCAGTGCCTCGGAGGACAAGGGCACTGAAGCTTTCTTT. Amino acids: CASSASEDKGTEAFF. The chain combines TRBV6-4 with TRBJ1-1; D possibly corresponds to TRBD1 (5 bases). CDR1 and CDR2 from the germline V gene are MRHNA and SNTAGT. V was pared by 4 bases and J by 4 bases, with 16 bases between. This CDR3 has 15 amino acids.

This clonotype has a count of ten or more. The J gene is TRBJ2-3, the V gene TRBV20-1, with D perhaps assigned TRBD1 or TRBD2 (5 bases each). The germline V and J ends were trimmed by 6 bases and 5 bases, with 18 bases remaining between them. CDR1 is DFQATT, CDR2 SNEGSKA, per germline (reference sequence). The CDR3 has 14 amino acids. This CDR3 is CSAPRTPRGDTQYF. The CDR3, as DNA: TGCAGTGCCCCTAGGACACCCCGGGGAGATACGCAGTATTTT.

This sequence joins TRBV6-1 and TRBJ2-4; D is undetermined. With 7 bases removed from V and 1 base from J, the gap between germline ends came to 14 bases. The CDR3 is made up of 15 amino acids. CDR1 is MNHNS and CDR2 is SASEGT in the germline V gene. The CDR3 coding sequence is TGTGCCAGCAAACAGACCGAGGTTGCCAAAAACATTCAGTACTTC. As protein: CASKQTEVAKNIQYF.

V is TRBV10-3 and J is TRBJ2-5, with a tentative D call TRBD1 (5 bases). CDR1 and CDR2 from the germline V gene are ENHRY and SYGVKD. This CDR3 is 13 amino acids long. The V gene lost 6 bases and the J gene lost 2 bases, with 10 bases spanning the gap. CDR3: CAISRQLQETQYF. The DNA for the CDR3 is TGTGCCATCAGCAGACAGTTACAAGAGACCCAGTACTTC.

This chain uses TRBV10-3 with TRBJ1-6; TRBD1 matches at 9 bases. The length of the CDR3 is 16 residues. CDR1 and CDR2 from the germline V gene are ENHRY and SYGVKD. The V and J ends lost 3 bases and 7 bases, in that order; junction bases with no gene match: 7. The chain's CDR3 is CAISELKGQGNSPLHF. CDR3 coding DNA: TGTGCCATCAGTGAACTGAAGGGACAGGGAAATTCACCCCTCCACTTT.

This clonotype was found a few times. The gene calls are TRBV12-3 or TRBV12-4 and TRBJ1-2, with 9 bases fitting TRBD1. There are 16 residues in the CDR3. V shed 5 bases, J shed 2 bases, and the junction held 9 bases outside the gene matches. Here the CDR3 DNA reads TGTGCCAGCAGTGTGGGGACAGGGATTATCAACTATGGCTACACCTTC. Translating it yields CASSVGTGIINYGYTF.

This sequence joins TRBV7-7 and TRBJ2-5; 7 bases align to TRBD2. The CDR3 has 13 residues. After removal of 7 bases from V and 5 bases from J, the junction contained 7 bases not matched to a gene. Germline CDR1 reads SSHAT; CDR2 reads FNYEAQ (reference sequence). The CDR3 bases are TGTGCCAGCATTTTAGGACTAGTGGAGACCCAGTACTTC. Encoded protein: CASILGLVETQYF.

The chain employs TRBV10-3 and TRBJ2-5; TRBD2 agrees at 7 bases. Germline V gives CDR1 ENHRY, CDR2 SYGVKD. Unmatched junction bases numbered 10, after V lost 3 bases and J lost 0 bases. This CDR3 region has 17 residues. CDR3 in amino acids: CAISDPGEAGYQETQYF. Here the CDR3 DNA reads TGTGCCATCAGTGACCCCGGGGAAGCGGGGTACCAAGAGACCCAGTACTTC.